This record covers a single T cell receptor beta chain. Trimming took 3 bases from V and 6 from J; bases not matched to a gene: 6. Germline V gene sequence: CDR1 SGDLS, CDR2 YYNGEE. The CDR3 length is 14 residues. The study ran its PCR with 60 Vbeta and 13 Jbeta primers. This table comes from immunoSEQ multiplex PCR, and its TCRdb copy is limited to in-frame clones, with some not included. The repertoire includes over 40,000 clones, approximately 68% of them detected once, and just under 6.5% sits in the top ten. This entry belongs to a study of cytomegalovirus exposure and HLA in healthy donors. Study-wide context: HLA-typed donors were the source of about 85 million unique TCRs, which an early data release held.

V gene TRBV9 combines with J gene TRBJ2-7; TRBD2 agrees at 10 bases. Sequencing was performed on PBMCs. The receptor was isolated from a man under 40 in good health and CMV-seronegative. In DNA form, the CDR3 reads TGTGCCAGCAGCGCTAGCGGGAGCTCGTTCGAGCAGTACTTC. Its translation is CASSASGSSFEQYF.